This T cell receptor beta chain appears in the sequencing data of a study of cytomegalovirus exposure and HLA in healthy donors (dated by TCRdb to 2016 to 2017). With respect to the entire study: According to a later analysis, one platform produced both the 110 or so validation repertoires and the roughly 660 repertoires of the first cohort. The aim of the study was to test whether cataloging public T cell receptors could identify signatures of past pathogen exposure. In addition to the first cohort of around 670 subjects, a separate validation cohort of over 90 different subjects was used. To predict cytomegalovirus infection status, the study brought together high-throughput TCR immunosequencing, statistical association of individual TCRs with disease status, and machine learning. Study-wide conclusions, independent of this receptor: In vitro tests confirmed that a few of the cytomegalovirus-associated TCR beta chains recognize cytomegalovirus antigens. In the study, 150 to 200 TCR beta chains were listed as associated with cytomegalovirus. The authors suggested that the approach could potentially be generalized to other disease states and immunological phenotypes. Of the cluster scores, approximately 95% were above 0 in a later analysis, which found that TCRs clustered in the first cohort also tended to co-occur in the 120 validation repertoires. The validation cohort had no HLA typing available for a later analysis, so co-occurrence within that cohort was assessed over all 130 or so repertoires. Most TCR sequences were observed very rarely across donors, whereas some public TCRs were present in many individuals. The classifier was reported to diagnose cytomegalovirus status with high specificity and sensitivity in both the original and validation cohorts.

As concerns this clone: There is no known antigen for this receptor. Per-base quality was not reported, and no clone a single base away is much larger than it.

Library prep was done by the immunoSEQ multiplex PCR assay. The published analysis was carried out like this. A statistical classification framework was developed to diagnose cytomegalovirus status using the catalog of TCR beta chain sequences. This is the immuneACCESS table as TCRdb keeps it, with only in-frame sequences that have V and J called. A part of the clones is gone; compared with another copy, unresolved V genes explain less than half, and the rest is unexplained. V, J and clone size reflect that table, while D and trimming were determined from the DNA. This sample is represented by about 180,000 clones; about nine tenths of them were singletons. Approximately 2.5% of the sample rests with the top ten. The donors belonged to the validation cohort of over a hundred subjects, which was separate from the 666-subject first cohort. The junction carries 9 bases between V and J, which are trimmed by 3 bases and 0 bases respectively. The germline V gene supplies CDR1 SGHDT and CDR2 YYEEEE. The CDR3 numbers 15 residues from cysteine through phenylalanine. Only the CDR3 DNA stays, 45 bases, in frame from base 1.

Sequenced: PBMCs. The sequence was collected from a man aged 18 to 35 in good health and CMV-seropositive. The V gene is TRBV5-6 and the J gene is TRBJ2-2, with TRBD1 perhaps the D gene, on 6 matching bases. In nucleotide form, the sequence is TGTGCCAGCAGCTGGGGGACATCGAACACCGGGGAGCTGTTTTTT. The encoded protein is CASSWGTSNTGELFF.